A selection of T cell receptor beta chains follows, all from one sample in a study of regulatory and conventional T cells in RAG deficiency. Sequenced by immunoSEQ multiplex PCR; TCRdb stores in-frame clones only, minus some. The sample lists almost 35,000 clones, 76% occurring once. These same records also appear under a second study, on regulatory T cells.

Sequencing used CD4+ effector T cells sorted from blood. These receptors were collected from a human donor in good health. Each CDR3 is given with its conserved first and last residue. The D gene is left open where the match is weak. Clone size is shown for a subset of rows, as once, few, many or a class of expanded clone.

CASSHGGRSEQYF TGTGCCAGCTCACATGGGGGCCGATCAGAGCAGTACTTC TRBV19 NA TRBJ2-7 NA
CASSPYRGRSEKLFF TGTGCCAGCAGTCCCTACAGGGGGCGGAGTGAAAAACTGTTTTTT TRBV2 TRBD1 TRBJ1-4 NA
CASSLEGSYNEQFF TGTGCCAGCAGCTTGGAGGGCTCCTACAATGAGCAGTTCTTC TRBV5-4 NA TRBJ2-1 NA
CASSQGPSYNSPLHF TGCGCCAGCAGCCAAGGTCCGTCCTATAATTCACCCCTCCACTTT TRBV4-1 NA TRBJ1-6 few
CASSPGPRGTVGYTF TGTGCCAGCAGCCCTGGCCCAAGGGGGACGGTTGGCTACACCTTC TRBV5-5 NA TRBJ1-2 NA
CASSVVSENTEAFF TGCGCCAGCAGTGTTGTTTCGGAGAACACTGAAGCTTTCTTT TRBV10-2 NA TRBJ1-1 NA
CASLGRANEKLFF TGTGCCAGCCTTGGGCGGGCAAATGAAAAACTGTTTTTT TRBV28 NA TRBJ1-4 once
CASSLTGGEFYGYTF TGTGCCAGTAGCCTAACAGGGGGCGAGTTCTATGGCTACACCTTC TRBV19 TRBD1 TRBJ1-2 NA
CASSLRHGVSNQPQHF TGTGCCAGCAGTCTAAGACATGGGGTGAGCAATCAGCCCCAGCATTTT TRBV28 NA TRBJ1-5 once
CAISDGTGRVYNEQFF TGTGCCATCAGTGACGGGACAGGCAGAGTCTACAATGAGCAGTTCTTC TRBV10-3 TRBD1 TRBJ2-1 NA
CASSLNRGTGELFF TGTGCCAGCAGCTTGAACAGGGGCACCGGGGAGCTGTTTTTT TRBV7-2 TRBD1 TRBJ2-2 few
CASRPGTSTDTQYF TGTGCCAGCAGGCCCGGGACTAGCACAGATACGCAGTATTTT TRBV28 NA TRBJ2-3 NA
CASSQPPYGGGDLQETQYF TGTGCCAGCAGCCAACCCCCATATGGCGGGGGGGATCTCCAAGAGACCCAGTACTTC TRBV14 TRBD2 TRBJ2-5 NA
CAWSTGGPGNTIYF TGTGCCTGGAGTACAGGGGGCCCTGGAAACACCATATATTTT TRBV30 TRBD1 TRBJ1-3 NA
CASSLELAGGETQYF TGTGCCAGCAGCTTGGAGCTAGCGGGGGGGGAGACCCAGTACTTC TRBV7-2 TRBD2 TRBJ2-5 NA
CASRKPGQGQKDTQYF TGTGCCAGCAGAAAACCGGGACAGGGACAAAAAGATACGCAGTATTTT TRBV6-6 TRBD1 TRBJ2-3 NA
CASSDDPGRGTIYF TGTGCCAGCAGTGACGACCCAGGGAGGGGTACCATATATTTT TRBV2 NA TRBJ1-3 NA
CAIREGAVGHTEAFF TGTGCCATCAGGGAAGGTGCTGTAGGTCACACTGAAGCTTTCTTT TRBV19 NA TRBJ1-1 once
CASSLEVVTGRNTEAFF TGTGCCAGCAGCTTGGAAGTGGTCACGGGGAGGAACACTGAAGCTTTCTTT TRBV5-4 NA TRBJ1-1 NA
CASSLWGPDTQYF TGTGCCAGCAGCTTGTGGGGTCCGGATACGCAGTATTTT TRBV5-6 NA TRBJ2-3 NA
CAISPQGGIGNTIYF TGTGCCATCAGTCCTCAGGGAGGGATCGGAAACACCATATATTTT TRBV10-3 NA TRBJ1-3 NA
CASSPTSGGAGELFF TGTGCCAGCAGCCCGACTAGCGGGGGGGCCGGGGAGCTGTTTTTT TRBV5-4 TRBD2 TRBJ2-2 NA
CASGYDRGAYEQYF TGTGCTAGTGGATACGACAGGGGGGCCTACGAGCAGTACTTC TRBV12-5 TRBD1 TRBJ2-7 NA
CASSVQAPMWTDTQYF TGTGCCAGCAGCGTACAGGCCCCAATGTGGACAGATACGCAGTATTTT TRBV9 NA TRBJ2-3 NA
CASSLVRGNGYGYTF TGTGCCAGCAGCTTAGTTCGGGGGAATGGCTATGGCTACACCTTC TRBV7-2 NA TRBJ1-2 NA
CATSRDLASPLHF TGTGCCACCAGCAGAGATTTGGCCTCACCCCTCCACTTT TRBV15 NA TRBJ1-6 NA
CASSLDPGPYGYTF TGTGCCAGCAGTTTGGACCCGGGTCCCTATGGCTACACCTTC TRBV28 NA TRBJ1-2 NA
CASSPLRGGANQPQHF TGTGCCAGCTCACCCCTACGGGGGGGGGCGAACCAGCCCCAGCATTTT TRBV18 NA TRBJ1-5 NA
CASSVRGVDTQYF TGTGCCAGCAGCGTGAGGGGCGTAGATACGCAGTATTTT TRBV5-6 NA TRBJ2-3 NA
CASISGPVQEGGYTF TGCGCCAGCATCTCCGGTCCTGTACAGGAAGGTGGCTACACCTTC TRBV5-1 NA TRBJ1-2 NA
CASSYEGPPNTIYF TGTGCCAGCAGTTACGAGGGACCACCAAACACCATATATTTT TRBV6-5 NA TRBJ1-3 NA
CASRPDRVQGYTF TGTGCCAGCAGGCCGGACAGGGTTCAGGGCTACACCTTC TRBV6-5 TRBD1 TRBJ1-2 NA
CASSPAAGGNEQYF TGTGCCAGCAGCCCCGCGGCAGGGGGCAACGAGCAGTACTTC TRBV6-6 TRBD1 TRBJ2-7 NA